This T cell receptor (beta chain) derives from a study of T cell responses to AZD1222 COVID-19 vaccine. Regarding the study as a whole: At baseline, just a handful of AZD1222 recipients tested seropositive. As reported, nearly half of all spike-specific TCRs target variant regions that are unmutated. Clonal diversity was possibly underestimated, and white British individuals and females predominated among donors.

Germline V gives CDR1 MDHEN, CDR2 SYDVKM. Trimming pared 5 bases from V and 2 bases from J, leaving 6 bases between. This CDR3 is 13 amino acids long. Sequenced by immunoSEQ multiplex PCR; TCRdb stores in-frame clones only, minus some. The table has 90,000 to 120,000 clones, about 90% seen once. This clone appeared a single time. As yet, its antigen is unknown. The V and J genes are TRBV28 and TRBJ2-2; D unclear. The TCR was taken from an adult who received the AZD1222 COVID-19 vaccine. The sample here was peripheral blood, taken 28 days after the second AZD1222 dose. The DNA of the CDR3 is TGTGCCAGCAGTGCAACTAACACCGGGGAGCTGTTTTTT. Amino acid sequence: CASSATNTGELFF.